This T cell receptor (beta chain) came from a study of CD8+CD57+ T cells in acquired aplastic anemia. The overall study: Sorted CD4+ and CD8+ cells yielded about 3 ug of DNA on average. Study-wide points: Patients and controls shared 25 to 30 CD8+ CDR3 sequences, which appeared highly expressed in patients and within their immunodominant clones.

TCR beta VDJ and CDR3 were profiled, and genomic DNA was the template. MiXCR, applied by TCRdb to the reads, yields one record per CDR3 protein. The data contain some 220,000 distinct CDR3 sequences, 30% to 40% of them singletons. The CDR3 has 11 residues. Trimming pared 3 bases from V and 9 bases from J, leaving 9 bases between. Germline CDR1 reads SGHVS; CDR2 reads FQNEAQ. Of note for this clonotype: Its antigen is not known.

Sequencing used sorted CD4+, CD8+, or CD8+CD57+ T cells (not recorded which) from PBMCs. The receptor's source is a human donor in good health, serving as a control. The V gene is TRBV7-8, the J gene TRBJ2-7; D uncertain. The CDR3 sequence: CASSFDTRQYF. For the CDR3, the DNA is TGTGCCAGCAGCTTCGATACAAGGCAGTACTTC.